The T cell receptor (beta chain) described here comes from a study of control samples from healthy donors and cancer patients. Germline CDR1 and CDR2: MNHNY and SVGAGI (reference sequence). The CDR3 sequence is 15 residues long. Trimming removed 5 bases from V and 4 bases from J, with 17 bases in between. TCRdb keeps only in-frame clones here, not all; method: immunoSEQ multiplex PCR. In the table there are some 140,000 clones, roughly 92% of which are singletons. The receptor was isolated from a young man in good health. Material: blood. This chain joins TRBV6-6 and TRBJ1-1; a weak D match, TRBD1 (6 bases). CDR3 loop: CASSKSAGAPTEAFF. CDR3 nucleotides: TGTGCCAGCAGTAAGAGCGCAGGGGCCCCCACTGAAGCTTTCTTT.